These 16 T cell receptor beta chains share one sample of origin, sequenced in a study of T-cell reconstitution after alpha-beta-depleted transplantation in children. Unique molecular identifiers were incorporated during preparation of the TCRbeta library. TCRdb re-derived calls from the PCR reads in MiXCR, one entry per CDR3 protein. This repertoire shows about 580,000 distinct CDR3 sequences, roughly a quarter found once; its top ten account for around 36%. The specimen comprised PBMCs, sampled before TCRalphabeta/CD19-depleted stem cell transplant. The receptor source for this set is a boy under three years old with Wiskott-Aldrich syndrome, due to receive a stem cell transplant.

This clonotype was seen more than once but under ten times. The V and J genes are TRBV20-1 and TRBJ1-6; tentatively, D is TRBD1 (6 bases). Germline CDR1 DFQATT, CDR2 SNEGSKA (reference sequence). The CDR3 sequence is 15 residues long. Trimming left V 2 bases short and J 10 bases short, with 18 bases between. DNA for the CDR3: TGCAGTGCTAGAAACAAAACAGGGTTAGGGTCACCCCTCCACTTT. It yields the protein CSARNKTGLGSPLHF.

A single count supports this clonotype. This chain uses TRBV7-9 with TRBJ2-2; D ambiguous. This CDR3 contains 13 residues. Germline loops: CDR1 SEHNR, CDR2 FQNEAQ (reference sequence). The V and J ends lost 0 bases and 6 bases respectively, with 5 bases between them. CDR3 sequence: CASSLASAGELFF. In DNA form, the CDR3 reads TGTGCCAGCAGCTTAGCATCGGCCGGGGAGCTGTTTTTT.

This clonotype was seen only a few times. This sequence joins TRBV15 and TRBJ2-7; D uncertain. CDR1 and CDR2 from the germline V gene are LNHNV and YYDKDF (reference sequence). CDR3 length: 11 amino acids. Trimming removed 8 bases at V and 3 bases at J, with 8 bases between. Written as DNA, the CDR3 is TGTGCCACCGGTTCGGTCTACGAGCAGTACTTC. Encoded protein: CATGSVYEQYF.

This clonotype showed up just once. This sequence joins TRBV20-1 and TRBJ2-3, with 10 bases that match TRBD2. The J segment lost 4 bases and the V segment lost 3 bases, leaving 7 bases of the junction unmatched. The CDR3 consists of 15 residues. The V gene's germline CDR1 is DFQATT and CDR2 SNEGSKA (reference sequence). The CDR3 DNA reads as TGCAGTGCTAGTTCGCTAGCGGGAGTATCAGATACGCAGTATTTT. It translates to CSASSLAGVSDTQYF.

This clonotype occurred once. The gene calls are TRBV5-5 and TRBJ2-6; 8 positions match TRBD1. V shed 4 bases and J 0 bases; nucleotides not matched to a gene: 6. CDR1 SGHKS and CDR2 YYEKEE come from the germline V gene (reference sequence). The CDR3 is 17 amino acids. CDR3 region: CASSRRTGPSGANVLTF. The CDR3 DNA is TGTGCCAGCAGCCGTCGGACAGGGCCCTCTGGGGCCAACGTCCTGACTTTC.

This clonotype was detected a few times. This rearrangement joins TRBV20-1 to TRBJ1-5, with D perhaps matching TRBD1 (5 bases). The CDR3 loop spans 13 amino acids. Trimming shortened V by 6 bases and J by 0 bases, and 9 bases separated the two germline ends. Per the germline V gene, CDR1 is DFQATT and CDR2 is SNEGSKA (reference sequence). CDR3: CSASGDSNQPQHF. CDR3 DNA sequence: TGCAGTGCCTCGGGGGATAGCAATCAGCCCCAGCATTTT.

The chain couples TRBV5-1 to TRBJ2-3; 8 positions match TRBD2. Germline V lookup: CDR1 SGHRS, CDR2 YFSETQ. The CDR3 runs 15 residues. Losses at the gene ends were 4 bases for V and 8 bases for J; bases not matched to a gene: 12. Written as DNA, the CDR3 is TGCGCCAGCAGCCTGGGGATAGCGGGATCCCCTACGCAGTATTTT. This encodes CASSLGIAGSPTQYF.

This clonotype has just a few counts. The rearrangement joins TRBV7-9 to TRBJ1-2; tentatively, D is TRBD1 (5 bases). The CDR3 sequence is 13 residues long. Germline-derived CDR1 and CDR2 are SEHNR and FQNEAQ (reference sequence). The V end lost 3 bases, the J end lost 6 bases, and 11 bases lay between the germline ends. The CDR3 DNA follows: TGTGCCAGCAGCTTGTACGGGGGTGATGGCTACACCTTC. This encodes CASSLYGGDGYTF.

This chain joins TRBV3-1 and TRBJ2-5; D not certain. Trimming removed 2 bases from V and 4 bases from J, with 8 bases in between. This CDR3 has 13 residues. Germline CDR1 LGHDT, CDR2 YNNKEL (reference sequence). The DNA for the CDR3 is TGTGCCAGCAGCCAACTCTACGGAGAGACCCAGTACTTC. The encoded protein is CASSQLYGETQYF.

This clonotype appeared a few times. This sequence joins TRBV12-3 or TRBV12-4 and TRBJ2-1; D remains unclear. CDR3 length: 14 residues. Trimming left V 6 bases short and J 5 bases short, with 14 bases between. CDR3 nucleotides: TGTGCCAGCAGCATAACCAATACTCACAATGAGCAGTTCTTC. Translation: CASSITNTHNEQFF.

The rearrangement links TRBV12-3 or TRBV12-4 to TRBJ1-3; D ambiguous. V lost 1 base to trimming and J lost 2 bases, with 6 bases between them. The CDR3 is 14 amino acids. The CDR3 DNA reads TGTGCCAGCAGTTTAGGAGAAACTGGAAACACCATATATTTT. Protein sequence: CASSLGETGNTIYF.

This clonotype was picked up a small number of times. This chain joins TRBV10-2 and TRBJ2-3; no definite D call. This CDR3 has 13 residues. The germline V and J ends were trimmed by 6 bases and 3 bases, with 10 bases remaining between them. Per the germline V gene, CDR1 is WSHSY and CDR2 is SAAADI. CDR3 in amino acids: CASSHTFTDTQYF. Here the CDR3 DNA reads TGCGCCAGCAGCCACACGTTTACAGATACGCAGTATTTT.

The genes are TRBV13 and TRBJ2-7, with D perhaps matching TRBD1 or TRBD2 (5 bases each). Germline loops: CDR1 PRHDT, CDR2 FYEKMQ (reference sequence). This CDR3 has 15 amino acids. The germline V and J ends were trimmed by 5 bases and 1 base, with 15 bases remaining between them. The CDR3 DNA reads TGTGCCAGCAGCCGGGACCCCACTACGTCCTACGAGCAGTACTTC. Translation gives CASSRDPTTSYEQYF. The full variable domain, its missing parts supplied by reference TRBV13 and TRBJ2-7, is AAGVIQSPRHLIKEKRETATLKCYPIPRHDTVYWYQQGPGQDPQFLISFYEKMQSDKGSIPDRFSAQQFSDYHSELNMSSLELGDSALYFCASSRDPTTSYEQYFGPGTRLTVT.

The chain is built from TRBV28 and TRBJ2-5, with 9 bases that match TRBD2. Germline CDR1 MDHEN, CDR2 SYDVKM. The CDR3 contains 15 residues. After removal of 2 bases from V and 6 bases from J, the junction contained 7 bases not matched to a gene. CDR3 in DNA: TGTGCCAGCAGTTTAGGGGCTAGCGGGACGCAGACCCAGTACTTC. It codes for CASSLGASGTQTQYF.

There are a few counts of this clonotype. This chain joins TRBV5-6 and TRBJ2-7; D remains unclear. Germline V lookup: CDR1 SGHDT, CDR2 YYEEEE. V lost 4 bases and J lost 4, with 12 bases in between. CDR3 size: 13 residues. CDR3 in DNA: TGTGCCAGCAGCGGACCTACGGTGTACGAGCAGTACTTC. Amino acid sequence: CASSGPTVYEQYF.

This clonotype was detected only a few times. At one end, the junction sequence differs from germline, possibly due to a read error. The rearrangement joins TRBV5-1 to TRBJ2-6; no clear D. Germline loops: CDR1 SGHRS, CDR2 YFSETQ. The CDR3 extends over 16 amino acids. The CDR3 DNA sequence: TGCGCCAGCAGCTTGGACCGAAACTCTGGTGCCAACGTCCTGACTTTC. Translating gives CASSLDRNSGANVLTF.